The 6 T cell receptor beta chains below were found in one sample sequenced in a study of blood T cell repertoires in COVID-19. Only in-frame clones appear in the TCRdb table, and some are missing; sequencing was by immunoSEQ multiplex PCR. The repertoire holds roughly 68,000 clones, 88% seen once, with 43% in the top ten. The sample was peripheral blood. These TCRs come from an older woman with COVID-19, enrolled during active disease.

The J gene is TRBJ2-2, the V gene TRBV5-1, with D possibly matching TRBD2 (6 bases). The V end was cut by 2 bases, the J end by 0 bases, with 14 bases between. This CDR3 has 17 amino acids. Germline CDR1 and CDR2: SGHRS and YFSETQ. The DNA for the CDR3 is TGCGCCAGCAGCTTCTCACGCGGGAATTCGAACACCGGGGAGCTGTTTTTT. The encoded protein is CASSFSRGNSNTGELFF.

The chain employs TRBV7-9 and TRBJ2-3; no clear D. The germline V gene encodes CDR1 SEHNR and CDR2 FQNEAQ (reference sequence). V lost 1 base, J lost 10 bases, and 6 bases lay in between. This CDR3 is built from 11 residues. The CDR3 here is CASSLGPPQYF. CDR3 bases: TGTGCCAGCAGCTTAGGGCCCCCGCAGTATTTT.

V and J are TRBV7-2 and TRBJ1-4; D is possibly TRBD1 (6 bases). Trimming cost V 3 bases and J 4 bases, with 9 bases left between them. Germline assignment: CDR1 SGHTA and CDR2 FQGNSA. The CDR3 extends over 14 amino acids. CDR3 residues: CASSLGALNEKLFF. The CDR3 DNA follows: TGTGCCAGCAGCTTGGGGGCCCTTAATGAAAAACTGTTTTTT. The complete variable domain, with remaining parts taken from reference TRBV7-2 and TRBJ1-4, reads GAGVSQSPSNKVTEKGKDVELRCDPISGHTALYWYRQSLGQGLEFLIYFQGNSAPDKSGLPSDRFSAERTGGSVSTLTIQRTQQEDSAVYLCASSLGALNEKLFFGSGTQLSVL.

The chain uses TRBV11-2 and TRBJ2-7; maybe TRBD2 (5 bases). V lost 2 bases and J 2 bases, leaving 10 bases between the germline ends. Germline CDR1 SGHAT, CDR2 FQNNGV. The CDR3 runs to 14 residues. CDR3 in DNA: TGTGCCAGCAGCTTAATTCCGGGAACCTACGAGCAGTACTTC. Its protein is CASSLIPGTYEQYF.

The rearrangement links TRBV18 to TRBJ1-2; 9 bases are a match to TRBD1. V dropped 2 bases and J dropped 2; count of bases not matched to a gene: 3. The CDR3 totals 15 residues. Germline V gene data show CDR1 as KGHSH and CDR2 as LQKENI. Here the CDR3 reads CASSPEQGANYGYTF. The CDR3 DNA reads as TGTGCCAGCTCACCAGAACAGGGGGCCAACTATGGCTACACCTTC. Variable domain in full (rest from reference TRBV18 and TRBJ1-2): NAGVMQNPRHLVRRRGQEARLRCSPMKGHSHVYWYRQLPEEGLKFMVYLQKENIIDESGMPKERFSAEFPKEGPSILRIQQVVRGDSAAYFCASSPEQGANYGYTFGSGTRLTVV.

The chain is built from TRBV9 and TRBJ2-7; TRBD2 agrees at 7 bases. The CDR3 is made up of 15 amino acids. Trimming removed 4 bases from V and 1 base from J; junction bases left unmatched: 8. CDR1 is SGDLS and CDR2 is YYNGEE in the germline V gene. This CDR3 is CASSPWTSRSYEQYF. The DNA for the CDR3 is TGTGCCAGCAGCCCCTGGACTAGTAGATCCTACGAGCAGTACTTC.